The 10 T cell receptor beta chains in this list originate from one sample, sequenced in a study of T-cell reconstitution after alpha-beta-depleted transplantation in children (dated by TCRdb to about 2016). Libraries were constructed by PCR. TCRdb shows the sequencer as Illumina HiSeq 2500. To normalize quantification of the TCRbeta repertoire, the TCR libraries were built with molecular barcoding that relied on unique molecular identifiers. In TCRdb, the public reads were trimmed at Q25 with fastp and aligned with MiXCR, with productive beta chains retained. Entries that share a CDR3 protein sequence are merged under the most common genes and DNA. Counted in this sample were about 480,000 distinct CDR3 sequences; about 12% of them appeared once. The ten largest account for about 5% of the sample. This material consisted of PBMCs from the stem cell graft donor, taken from the stem cell graft. The source is a human donor who donated a stem cell graft to a child with combined immunodeficiency.

This clonotype was seen a few times. The chain recombines TRBV21-1 with TRBJ2-7; the table's D gene call, TRBD1, was not cross checked with the DNA. TRBV21-1 is assigned pseudogene status. The CDR3 is 12 amino acids. Written as DNA, the CDR3 is TGTGCCAGCACCCTGAGGATCGCCGAGCAGTACTTC. It encodes CASTLRIAEQYF.

This clonotype was seen only a few times. This chain links TRBV6-5 with TRBJ1-4; D call uncertain. Trimming cost V 0 bases and J 8 bases, with 7 bases left between them. This CDR3 spans 13 amino acids. The V gene's germline CDR1 is MNHEY and CDR2 SVGAGI. The CDR3 protein is CASSYSFREKLFF. CDR3 in DNA: TGTGCCAGCAGTTACTCGTTTCGAGAAAAACTGTTTTTT.

This clonotype was detected ten times or more. The chain has TRBV7-3 and TRBJ2-3; 9 bases map to TRBD1. CDR1 is SGHTA and CDR2 is FQGTGA in the germline V gene. V shed 5 bases and J 6 bases; nucleotides not matched to a gene: 12. CDR3 length equals 16 residues. The CDR3 DNA reads as TGTGCCAGCAGCCAAAATCCCGGGACAGGGAGGGATACGCAGTATTTT. It encodes CASSQNPGTGRDTQYF.

The chain recombines TRBV28 with TRBJ2-3; TRBD1 matches 7 bases. Trimming removed 5 bases from V and 6 bases from J; junction bases left unmatched: 11. This CDR3 is built from 15 residues. The germline V gene has CDR1 MDHEN and CDR2 SYDVKM. The CDR3: CASSVGGSYMDTQYF. CDR3 nucleotides: TGTGCCAGCAGTGTAGGGGGCTCCTATATGGATACGCAGTATTTT.

This clonotype was seen more than once but under ten times. The chain uses TRBV20-1 and TRBJ2-7, with 10 nucleotides matching TRBD1. CDR1 is DFQATT, CDR2 SNEGSKA, per germline (reference sequence). The CDR3 has 16 residues. After removal of 1 base from V and 4 bases from J, the junction contained 10 bases not matched to a gene. CDR3 residues: CSARGRGDRGTYEQYF. The CDR3 nucleotides are TGCAGTGCTAGAGGGCGAGGGGACAGGGGAACTTACGAGCAGTACTTC.

The rearrangement joins TRBV6-1 to TRBJ1-6; the match to TRBD1 covers 9 bases. The CDR3 length is 15 residues. Trimming took 5 bases from V and 14 from J; bases not matched to a gene: 13. The germline gives CDR1 MNHNS, CDR2 SASEGT. The CDR3 sequence is CASSQTGGDYLSLHF. For the CDR3, the DNA is TGTGCCAGCAGTCAAACAGGGGGCGATTACTTGTCCCTCCACTTT.

In its sample, this clonotype was seen a few times. This rearrangement joins TRBV7-3 to TRBJ2-1; TRBD2 might be the D (6 bases). CDR3 size: 15 residues. Trimming stripped 1 base from V and 4 bases from J, with 11 bases between. CDR1 is SGHTA, CDR2 FQGTGA, per germline. The CDR3 sequence is CASSLNPGDYNEQFF. In DNA form, the CDR3 reads TGTGCCAGCAGCTTAAATCCGGGGGATTACAATGAGCAGTTCTTC.

This clonotype was picked up a small number of times. The genes are TRBV2 and TRBJ1-6; D uncertain. The CDR3 contains 14 residues. Trimming removed 2 bases from V and 13 bases from J, with 15 bases in between. The V gene's germline CDR1 is SNHLY and CDR2 FYNNEI. In DNA form, the CDR3 reads TGTGCCAGCAGTGAACGGCAGGATCTAGGGCCCCTCCACTTT. It is translated as CASSERQDLGPLHF.

The chain has TRBV4-3 and TRBJ2-2, with 7 bases identical to TRBD2. The length of the CDR3 is 18 residues. V lost 0 bases and J lost 2; bases outside the gene matches: 9. Germline CDR1 reads LGHNA; CDR2 reads YSLEER. In DNA, the CDR3 is TGCGCCAGCAGCCAAGATGTAGGGCTAGCGGCAAACACCGGGGAGCTGTTTTTT. Its protein product is CASSQDVGLAANTGELFF.

The CDR3 DNA follows: TGTGCCAGCAGCTTCGCCCTCAACACCGGGGAGCTGTTTTTT. It encodes CASSFALNTGELFF. The chain recombines TRBV7-6 with TRBJ2-2; D unresolved. The V end lost 3 bases, the J end lost 2 bases, and 7 bases lay between the germline ends. The germline V gene has CDR1 SGHVS and CDR2 FNYEAQ. The CDR3 has 14 residues.